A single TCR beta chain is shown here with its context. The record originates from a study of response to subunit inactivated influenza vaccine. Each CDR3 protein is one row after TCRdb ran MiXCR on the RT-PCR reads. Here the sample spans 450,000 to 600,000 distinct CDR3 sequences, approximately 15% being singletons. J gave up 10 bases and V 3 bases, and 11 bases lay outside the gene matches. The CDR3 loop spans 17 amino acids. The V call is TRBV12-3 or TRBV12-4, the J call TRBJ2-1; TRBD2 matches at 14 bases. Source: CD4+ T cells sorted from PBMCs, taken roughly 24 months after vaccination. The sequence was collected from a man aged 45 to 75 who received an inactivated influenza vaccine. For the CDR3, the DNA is TGTGCCAGCAGTTTTCTGACTAGCGGGAGGGCCTTGGGGGAGCAGTTCTTC. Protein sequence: CASSFLTSGRALGEQFF.